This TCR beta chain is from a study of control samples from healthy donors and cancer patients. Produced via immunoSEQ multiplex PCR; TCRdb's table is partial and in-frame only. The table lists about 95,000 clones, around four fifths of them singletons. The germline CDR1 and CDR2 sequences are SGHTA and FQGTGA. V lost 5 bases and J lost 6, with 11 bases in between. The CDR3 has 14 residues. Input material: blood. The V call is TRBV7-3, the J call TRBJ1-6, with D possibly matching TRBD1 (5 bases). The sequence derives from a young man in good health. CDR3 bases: TGTGCCAGCAGCCCAGGGCAGGGTAATTCACCCCTCCACTTT. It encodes CASSPGQGNSPLHF.